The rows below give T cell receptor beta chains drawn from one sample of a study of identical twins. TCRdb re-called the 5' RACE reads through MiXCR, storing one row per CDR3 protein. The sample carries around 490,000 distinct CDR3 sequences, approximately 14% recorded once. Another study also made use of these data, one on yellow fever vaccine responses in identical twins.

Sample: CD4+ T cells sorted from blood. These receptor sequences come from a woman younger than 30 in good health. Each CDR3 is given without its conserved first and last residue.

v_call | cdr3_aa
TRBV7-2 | ASSQQGSHSYNEQF
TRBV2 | ASSVAETQY
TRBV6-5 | ASSSAGGPGYNGELF
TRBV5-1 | ASSLQGTDTQY
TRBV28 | ASTSFGQGAGTEAF
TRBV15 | ATSRDETGDSYEQY
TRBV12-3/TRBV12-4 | ASSFGTGRIYEQY
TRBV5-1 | ASSGGNSQETQY
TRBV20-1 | SASSFRDSSYEQY
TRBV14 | ASSQDLSGELF
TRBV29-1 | SVETGHRYEQY
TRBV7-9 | AIQGRVTYEQY
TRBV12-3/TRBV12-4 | ASSLGQMAGNEQF
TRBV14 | ASSQDRLAGGPLRNEQF
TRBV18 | ASSPGTGFDEQY
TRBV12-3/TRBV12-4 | ASSLVGLANDTDTQY
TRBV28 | ASSLAGGPRETQY
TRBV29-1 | SVGHRDNGNTIY
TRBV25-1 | ASTRDFGAKQY
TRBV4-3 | ASSQAPGGNMRVTGELF
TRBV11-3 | ASSFGSNEQF
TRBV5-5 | ASSQGQVYGYT
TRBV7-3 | ASSPKTGLPLF
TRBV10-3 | AISESGTGDTGELF
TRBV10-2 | ASSEVAYGYT
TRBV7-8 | ASSPYYSQRANTGELF
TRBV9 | ASSVGPNEQF
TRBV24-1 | ATSDAGTSALGGEQY
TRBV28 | ASGGRANSGANVLT
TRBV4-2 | ASSQAAGASYEQY
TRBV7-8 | ASSLPREDLLSSYEQY
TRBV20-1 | SARVILTSTDTQY
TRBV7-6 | ASSITSGSHTGELF
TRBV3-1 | ASSQESGAQDTQY
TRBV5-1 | ASRKDRWSTDTQY
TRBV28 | ASSPRRNEQF
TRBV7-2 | ASSLRAGYNEQF
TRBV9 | ASSVAEGSYEQY
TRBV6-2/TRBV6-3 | ASSYLAGSYEQY
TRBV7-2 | ASSFKVGWVYEQY